This TCR beta chain was captured in a study of T cell responses to AZD1222 COVID-19 vaccine. Broader study findings: When two AZD1222 doses had been given, Spike-specific TCR breadth and depth rose. Mostly white British, mostly female donors; authors suggested clonal diversity may be underestimated. At baseline, just a handful of AZD1222 recipients tested seropositive. Nearly half of spike-specific TCRs reportedly target variant regions that are unmutated in the B.1.351 and B.1.1.7 variants.

This clone occurred once. Antigen: not known. V lost 4 bases and J lost 4; bases outside the gene matches: 6. The CDR3 runs to 15 residues. Germline CDR1 SGHAT, CDR2 FQNNGV. Using immunoSEQ multiplex PCR, the repertoire was profiled, and TCRdb retains in-frame clones only, with some absent. The table records 95,000 to 150,000 clones, 70% to 90% of them present only once. This chain links TRBV11-2 with TRBJ2-5; 10 bases align to TRBD1. The sample here was peripheral blood, taken on day 0 of AZD1222 vaccination. The sequence came from an adult in good health. CDR3 loop: CASSSMGQGLETQYF. The CDR3 DNA sequence: TGTGCCAGCAGCTCAATGGGACAGGGGCTAGAGACCCAGTACTTC.